These 20 T cell receptor beta chains were sequenced from one sample in a study of cytomegalovirus exposure and HLA in healthy donors. Both 60 Vbeta primers and 13 Jbeta primers went into the PCR. Here immunoSEQ multiplex PCR was the method, and the copy in TCRdb shows in-frame clones only, minus some. The sample shows approximately 100,000 clones, roughly 80% of them seen only once. Sequenced: PBMCs. The source of these receptors is a middle-aged woman in good health and CMV-seronegative.

The rearrangement joins TRBV27 to TRBJ2-7; TRBD1 aligns across 9 bases. Germline CDR1 MNHEY, CDR2 SMNVEV (reference sequence). This CDR3 region has 13 residues. V shed 8 bases, J shed 6 bases, and the junction held 8 bases outside the gene matches. CDR3 sequence: CASGYRGRGEQYF. Here the CDR3 DNA reads TGTGCCAGCGGCTACAGGGGGCGAGGCGAGCAGTACTTC.

This clone was observed a handful of times. V gene TRBV11-2 combines with J gene TRBJ1-6; perhaps TRBD1 as D (5 bases). The germline V gene encodes CDR1 SGHAT and CDR2 FQNNGV. Deletions cut 0 bases from V and 10 bases from J, with 7 bases between. CDR3 size: 13 residues. The CDR3 DNA sequence: TGTGCCAGCAGCTTAGAGTGGGGCTCACCCCTCCACTTT. It codes for CASSLEWGSPLHF.

The CDR3 here is CASSLELSGGPAYGYTF. For the CDR3, the DNA is TGTGCCAGCAGCTTAGAACTTTCGGGGGGCCCGGCCTATGGCTACACCTTC. This rearrangement joins TRBV7-9 to TRBJ1-2; D possibly corresponds to TRBD1 (6 bases). The V and J ends lost 1 base and 4 bases respectively, with 19 bases between them. Germline CDR1 SEHNR, CDR2 FQNEAQ (reference sequence). The CDR3 length is 17 residues.

CDR3 in DNA: TGTGCCAGCAGCTCCGTAGCGGGAACGGAGACCCAGTACTTC. As protein: CASSSVAGTETQYF. This rearrangement joins TRBV5-6 to TRBJ2-5; TRBD2 aligns across 8 bases. CDR1 and CDR2 from the germline V gene are SGHDT and YYEEEE. The CDR3 contains 14 residues. V shed 3 bases, J shed 5 bases, and the junction held 6 bases outside the gene matches. Complete variable domain (other parts from reference TRBV5-6 and TRBJ2-5): DAGVTQSPTHLIKTRGQQVTLRCSPKSGHDTVSWYQQALGQGPQFIFQYYEEEERQRGNFPDRFSGHQFPNYSSELNVNALLLGDSALYLCASSSVAGTETQYFGPGTRLLVL.

The genes are TRBV6-5 and TRBJ2-7, with D unresolved. V lost 4 bases and J lost 2, with 3 bases in between. CDR3 size: 11 residues. Germline V gives CDR1 MNHEY, CDR2 SVGAGI. CDR3 protein: CASSSAYEQYF. The CDR3 nucleotides read TGTGCCAGCAGTTCCGCCTACGAGCAGTACTTC.

The rearrangement links TRBV2 to TRBJ2-3; weak D call: TRBD2 (5 bases). Germline V CDR1 and CDR2: SNHLY, FYNNEI. The CDR3 is 16 amino acids. V was shortened by 6 bases and J by 4 bases, with 20 bases between the two germline ends. CDR3: CASRDLSGRQADTQYF. Written as DNA, the CDR3 is TGTGCCAGCAGAGACCTAAGCGGCCGCCAAGCAGATACGCAGTATTTT.

The gene calls are TRBV28 and TRBJ2-7; D perhaps matches TRBD1 (5 bases). V was clipped by 5 bases and J by 3 bases, with 20 bases between them. The CDR3 totals 16 residues. Germline V gene lookup returns CDR1 MDHEN and CDR2 SYDVKM. CDR3 nucleotides: TGTGCCAGCAGTCCCATTCCGAGACCGGACAACTACGAGCAGTACTTC. It encodes CASSPIPRPDNYEQYF.

The chain couples TRBV7-9 to TRBJ2-1; 11 bases match TRBD2. CDR3 size: 14 residues. CDR1 and CDR2 (germline): SEHNR, FQNEAQ (reference sequence). Trimming at V came to 7 bases and at J to 5 bases, leaving 4 bases not matched to a gene. The CDR3, as DNA: TGTGCCAGCATCGGACTAGCGGGCCACAATGAGCAGTTCTTC. The encoded protein is CASIGLAGHNEQFF.

CDR3 nucleotide sequence: TGTGCCAGCAGTGAGGAGGGACAGAGGCGATGGGTTCGGTTCTTC. It codes for CASSEEGQRRWVRFF. The chain joins TRBV6-1 to TRBJ2-1, with D perhaps matching TRBD1 (7 bases). The CDR3 contains 15 residues. The germline gives CDR1 MNHNS, CDR2 SASEGT. V gave up 3 bases and J gave up 15 bases, with 24 bases separating them.

This chain joins TRBV29-1 and TRBJ1-2; a weak D match, TRBD1 (5 bases). This CDR3 contains 12 residues. Trimming left V 7 bases short and J 7 bases short, with 16 bases between. From germline, CDR1 is SQVTM and CDR2 ANQGSEA. The CDR3 region has the DNA TGCAGCGCCCCCGACAGCCACGGTGGCTACACCTTC. As protein: CSAPDSHGGYTF.

The chain couples TRBV5-1 to TRBJ2-2, with 7 bases fitting TRBD1. J lost 4 bases, V lost 2 bases, and 23 bases had no gene match. Germline assignment: CDR1 SGHRS and CDR2 YFSETQ. This CDR3 is built from 21 residues. The CDR3 nucleotides read TGCGCCAGCAGCTTTGGGAAGACAGGGACCCTCTCGGTCGTGGTCACCGGGGAGCTGTTTTTT. Its translation: CASSFGKTGTLSVVVTGELFF.

The chain carries TRBV18 and TRBJ2-2; D gene uncertain. CDR3 length: 14 residues. Trimming stripped 1 base from V and 6 bases from J, with 9 bases between. Germline CDR1 and CDR2: KGHSH and LQKENI. CDR3 loop: CASSPRPDPGELFF. Written as DNA, the CDR3 is TGTGCCAGCTCACCACGTCCAGATCCCGGGGAGCTGTTTTTT.

The rearrangement links TRBV29-1 to TRBJ2-7, with D unclear. The CDR3 is made up of 10 amino acids. The germline gives CDR1 SQVTM, CDR2 ANQGSEA. The V gene lost 6 bases and the J gene lost 3 bases, with 6 bases spanning the gap. CDR3 amino acids: CSVRSYEQYF. CDR3 nucleotide sequence: TGCAGCGTGAGAAGCTACGAGCAGTACTTC.

This clone has only a few counts. The chain is built from TRBV7-3 and TRBJ2-1; 13 positions match TRBD2. The V and J ends lost 1 base and 3 bases, in that order; junction bases with no gene match: 9. Germline V gives CDR1 SGHTA, CDR2 FQGTGA. The CDR3 is 19 residues long. The CDR3 DNA reads as TGTGCCAGCAGCTTAATTAGTATGGGACTAGCGGGACGCTACAATGAGCAGTTCTTC. As protein: CASSLISMGLAGRYNEQFF.

This clone was seen once. One end of the junction varies from germline; a read error may be responsible. This chain uses TRBV7-9 with TRBJ1-3, with D perhaps matching TRBD1 (5 bases). The germline CDR1 and CDR2 sequences are SEHNR and FQNEAQ (reference sequence). CDR3 length: 16 residues. CDR3 region: CSSSRQLFSSGNTIYF. CDR3 nucleotide sequence: TGTTCCAGCAGCCGACAGTTATTTAGCTCTGGAAACACCATATATTTT.

In the case of this clone: The identical CDR3 is also encoded by other nucleotide sequences in the sample. This rearrangement joins TRBV11-2 to TRBJ1-3; no reliable D call. Germline V gene sequence: CDR1 SGHAT, CDR2 FQNNGV. Trimming removed 3 bases at V and 10 bases at J, with 16 bases between. The CDR3 runs 14 residues. CDR3 protein: CASSFLGLQSTIYF. CDR3 nucleotides: TGTGCCAGCAGCTTCCTAGGCCTTCAGTCGACCATATATTTT.

The genes are TRBV28 and TRBJ2-5; 12 bases match TRBD2. V was clipped by 2 bases and J by 7 bases; unmatched bases: 11. Per germline, CDR1 MDHEN and CDR2 SYDVKM. The length of the CDR3 is 17 residues. Here the CDR3 reads CASSLGEGLAGIRTQYF. The CDR3 DNA reads as TGTGCCAGCAGTTTAGGTGAGGGACTAGCGGGTATACGGACCCAGTACTTC.

This chain uses TRBV27 with TRBJ2-1; TRBD2 agrees at 8 bases. Unmatched junction bases numbered 7, after V lost 7 bases and J lost 8 bases. Germline-derived CDR1 and CDR2 are MNHEY and SMNVEV (reference sequence). The CDR3 has 13 residues. Here the CDR3 DNA reads TGTGCCAGCAAAATAGCGGGACGGGATGAGCAGTTCTTC. Translation: CASKIAGRDEQFF.

This chain's CDR3 is CASSFLPGTQYF. The CDR3 DNA reads TGTGCCAGCAGCTTTTTACCGGGGACCCAGTACTTC. The genes are TRBV7-2 and TRBJ2-5; D is unresolved. V lost 3 bases and J 7 bases, leaving 9 bases between the germline ends. The germline CDR1 and CDR2 sequences are SGHTA and FQGNSA. CDR3 length equals 12 residues.

This clone came up a few times. The chain employs TRBV4-1 and TRBJ2-1; 11 bases are a match to TRBD2. Unmatched junction bases numbered 9, after V lost 0 bases and J lost 2 bases. Germline V gene sequence: CDR1 MGHRA, CDR2 YSYEKL. The CDR3 length is 19 residues. The CDR3 protein is CASSQDRARLAGTYNEQFF. CDR3 DNA sequence: TGCGCCAGCAGCCAAGATCGGGCGAGACTAGCGGGGACCTACAATGAGCAGTTCTTC.